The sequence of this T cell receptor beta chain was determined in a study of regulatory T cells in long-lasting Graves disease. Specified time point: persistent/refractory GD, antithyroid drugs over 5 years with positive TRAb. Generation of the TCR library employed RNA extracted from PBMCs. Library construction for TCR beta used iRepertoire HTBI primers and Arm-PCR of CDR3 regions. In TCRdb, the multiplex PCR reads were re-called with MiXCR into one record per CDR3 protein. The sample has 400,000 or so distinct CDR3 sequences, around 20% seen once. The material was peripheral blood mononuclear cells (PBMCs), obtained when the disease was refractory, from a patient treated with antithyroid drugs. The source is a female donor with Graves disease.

The CDR3 protein is CASSLGLEPTNEKLFF. CDR3 in DNA: TGTGCCAGCAGCTTGGGCCTAGAACCAACTAATGAAAAACTGTTTTTT. The V and J genes are TRBV7-9 and TRBJ1-4; D is ambiguous. This CDR3 contains 16 residues. Germline CDR1 SEHNR, CDR2 FQNEAQ (reference sequence). V lost 3 bases and J lost 0, with 11 bases in between.